The 23 T cell receptor beta chains given below trace back to one sample, sequenced in a study of naive CD8 T cells in extremely preterm neonates. The repertoire was sequenced with immunoSEQ multiplex PCR; TCRdb's copy has only in-frame clones and lacks some. The table includes several thousand clones, approximately 98% detected once. Material for sequencing was naive CD8+ T cells from blood. These receptors were taken from a human donor in good health.

The V and J genes are TRBV7-9 and TRBJ2-7; no clear D. This CDR3 is 12 amino acids long. Germline values: CDR1 SEHNR, CDR2 FQNEAQ (reference sequence). The V end was cut by 0 bases, the J end by 3 bases, with 3 bases between. The CDR3 DNA follows: TGTGCCAGCAGCTTAGCCGTCTACGAGCAGTACTTC. Encoded protein: CASSLAVYEQYF.

The chain employs TRBV6-6 and TRBJ2-7; TRBD2 agrees at 10 bases. Germline trimming cut 3 bases from V and 3 bases from J; bases unmatched to any gene: 5. The germline gives CDR1 MNHNY, CDR2 SVGAGI (reference sequence). The CDR3 totals 15 residues. The CDR3 sequence: CASSYGLAEHYEQYF. CDR3 bases: TGTGCCAGCAGTTATGGACTAGCGGAACACTACGAGCAGTACTTC.

The genes are TRBV6-1 and TRBJ1-5; perhaps TRBD1 as D (6 bases). The V gene lost 7 bases and the J gene lost 1 base, with 14 bases spanning the gap. CDR1 and CDR2 (germline): MNHNS, SASEGT. This CDR3 is built from 15 residues. CDR3 in amino acids: CASNAQGISNQPQHF. CDR3 bases: TGTGCCAGCAATGCACAGGGAATCAGCAATCAGCCCCAGCATTTT.

This chain uses TRBV9 with TRBJ2-5; tentative D call: TRBD2 (6 bases). Trimming pared 0 bases from V and 2 bases from J, leaving 11 bases between. The CDR3 is 15 residues long. CDR1 and CDR2 from the germline V gene are SGDLS and YYNGEE. The CDR3 sequence is CASSVAGVGQETQYF. The CDR3 nucleotides are TGTGCCAGCAGCGTAGCGGGAGTCGGGCAAGAGACCCAGTACTTC.

The chain carries TRBV18 and TRBJ1-2; D remains unclear. The CDR3 has 15 amino acids. The ends were cut back, 0 bases at V and 1 base at J, with 9 bases in the middle. The germline V gene encodes CDR1 KGHSH and CDR2 LQKENI. CDR3 nucleotides: TGTGCCAGCTCACCACCGGAGGCAGTTAACTATGGCTACACCTTC. Translating it yields CASSPPEAVNYGYTF. Supplemented by reference TRBV18 and TRBJ1-2, the full variable domain reads NAGVMQNPRHLVRRRGQEARLRCSPMKGHSHVYWYRQLPEEGLKFMVYLQKENIIDESGMPKERFSAEFPKEGPSILRIQQVVRGDSAAYFCASSPPEAVNYGYTFGSGTRLTVV.

The gene calls are TRBV7-9 and TRBJ2-1, with D possibly matching TRBD1 (5 bases). Germline V gene lookup returns CDR1 SEHNR and CDR2 FQNEAQ (reference sequence). The CDR3 spans 12 residues. V dropped 7 bases and J dropped 7 bases, with 11 bases sitting between them. CDR3 residues: CASIQGLNEQFF. Written as DNA, the CDR3 is TGTGCCAGCATCCAGGGTTTGAATGAGCAGTTCTTC.

Of note for this clone: Other nucleotide sequences from this sample produce the same CDR3. J is TRBJ2-1 and V is TRBV4-3, with 9 bases lining up with TRBD2. The CDR3 spans 16 residues. In germline, CDR1 is LGHNA, CDR2 YSLEER. The J segment lost 4 bases and the V segment lost 1 base, leaving 5 bases of the junction unmatched. The CDR3 DNA follows: TGCGCCAGCAGCCAAGGGCTAGCGGGGCTTTACAATGAGCAGTTCTTC. Translating gives CASSQGLAGLYNEQFF.

The chain carries TRBV30 and TRBJ2-5; 10 bases are shared with TRBD2. Trimming cost V 1 base and J 2 bases; bases outside gene matches: 7. CDR3 length: 16 residues. Germline-derived CDR1 and CDR2 are GTSNPN and SVGIG (reference sequence). Here the CDR3 reads CAWSEPLAGAQETQYF. The DNA of the CDR3 is TGTGCCTGGAGTGAGCCCCTAGCGGGGGCACAAGAGACCCAGTACTTC.

This chain connects TRBV9 to TRBJ2-7; TRBD1 aligns across 8 bases. Unmatched junction bases numbered 8, after V lost 2 bases and J lost 4 bases. CDR1 SGDLS and CDR2 YYNGEE come from the germline V gene. The CDR3 loop spans 15 amino acids. The CDR3 region is CASSVGQGGRYEQYF. For the CDR3, the DNA is TGTGCCAGCAGCGTCGGACAGGGTGGAAGGTACGAGCAGTACTTC. Using reference TRBV9 and TRBJ2-7 for the parts outside the CDR3, the full variable domain is DSGVTQTPKHLITATGQRVTLRCSPRSGDLSVYWYQQSLDQGLQFLIQYYNGEERAKGNILERFSAQQFPDLHSELNLSSLELGDSALYFCASSVGQGGRYEQYFGPGTRLTVT.

This rearrangement joins TRBV30 to TRBJ2-3, with 14 bases aligning to TRBD2. The CDR3 is 15 amino acids. CDR1 is GTSNPN, CDR2 SVGIG, per germline (reference sequence). V was pared by 3 bases and J by 4 bases, with 3 bases of the junction left unmatched. Here the CDR3 DNA reads TGTGCCTGGAGCGGACTAGCGGGGGGTCCAGATACGCAGTATTTT. This translates into CAWSGLAGGPDTQYF.

The chain uses TRBV27 and TRBJ2-3; 8 nucleotides line up with TRBD2. Losses at the gene ends were 0 bases for V and 2 bases for J; bases not matched to a gene: 4. There are 16 residues in the CDR3. Germline V lookup: CDR1 MNHEY, CDR2 SMNVEV (reference sequence). CDR3 nucleotides: TGTGCCAGCAGTTTATCTAGCGGGGTAATCACAGATACGCAGTATTTT. The encoded protein is CASSLSSGVITDTQYF.

The chain recombines TRBV2 with TRBJ2-4; 12 bases fit TRBD2. The germline V gene has CDR1 SNHLY and CDR2 FYNNEI. CDR3 length: 15 residues. Losses at the gene ends were 2 bases for V and 4 bases for J; bases not matched to a gene: 0. This chain's CDR3 is CASSETSGGKNIQYF. CDR3 in DNA: TGTGCCAGCAGTGAAACTAGCGGGGGGAAAAACATTCAGTACTTC.

V gene TRBV4-1 combines with J gene TRBJ2-7; weak D call: TRBD1 (6 bases). The CDR3 totals 14 residues. Trimming cost V 1 base and J 4 bases, with 11 bases left between them. Germline loops: CDR1 MGHRA, CDR2 YSYEKL. CDR3 residues: CASSQGTVAYEQYF. CDR3 DNA sequence: TGCGCCAGCAGCCAAGGGACAGTCGCATACGAGCAGTACTTC.

The V gene is TRBV28, the J gene TRBJ2-7; D not resolved. Germline V lookup: CDR1 MDHEN, CDR2 SYDVKM. Trimming stripped 3 bases from V and 3 bases from J, with 15 bases between. The CDR3 totals 15 residues. In DNA, the CDR3 is TGTGCCAGCAGTTTCACATACATCGGCGGCTACGAGCAGTACTTC. Translation: CASSFTYIGGYEQYF.

This clone was counted once. V usage is TRBV9 and J usage is TRBJ2-3; a weak D match, TRBD2 (5 bases). The CDR3 spans 15 residues. Germline-derived CDR1 and CDR2 are SGDLS and YYNGEE. Trimming left V 0 bases short and J 3 bases short, with 11 bases between. The CDR3 DNA reads TGTGCCAGCAGCGTAGCGGGGAGTCGTACAGATACGCAGTATTTT. Protein: CASSVAGSRTDTQYF.

The chain combines TRBV5-6 with TRBJ1-2, with unresolved D. This CDR3 has 15 residues. Germline loops: CDR1 SGHDT, CDR2 YYEEEE. Trimming cost V 3 bases and J 1 base, with 13 bases left between them. In DNA, the CDR3 is TGTGCCAGCAGCTCAGAGGAGGAAAGTAACTATGGCTACACCTTC. It is translated as CASSSEEESNYGYTF.

The chain's CDR3 is CAWSPGVTGGYEQYF. Here the CDR3 DNA reads TGTGCCTGGAGCCCAGGGGTTACAGGGGGCTACGAGCAGTACTTC. This sequence joins TRBV30 and TRBJ2-5; 8 nucleotides agree with TRBD1. The J call may be in error: the DNA end matches TRBJ2-7 better. Germline CDR1 and CDR2: GTSNPN and SVGIG (reference sequence). The CDR3 contains 15 residues.

V usage is TRBV5-5 and J usage is TRBJ2-1; TRBD1 matches at 9 bases. CDR3 length: 15 amino acids. V was pared by 4 bases and J by 6 bases, with 8 bases of the junction left unmatched. Germline V gene data show CDR1 as SGHKS and CDR2 as YYEKEE (reference sequence). This CDR3 is CASSVGTGRGNEQFF. Here the CDR3 DNA reads TGTGCCAGCAGCGTCGGGACAGGGCGGGGCAATGAGCAGTTCTTC. Filled out from reference TRBV5-5 and TRBJ2-1, the complete variable domain reads DAGVTQSPTHLIKTRGQQVTLRCSPISGHKSVSWYQQVLGQGPQFIFQYYEKEERGRGNFPDRFSARQFPNYSSELNVNALLLGDSALYLCASSVGTGRGNEQFFGPGTRLTVL.

In this sample, this clone turned up once. The chain is built from TRBV7-9 and TRBJ1-1; weak D call: TRBD1 (5 bases). Per germline, CDR1 SEHNR and CDR2 FQNEAQ (reference sequence). Trimming cost V 5 bases and J 1 base, with 5 bases left between them. This CDR3 spans 12 amino acids. The CDR3 protein is CASSRGNTEAFF. CDR3 coding DNA: TGTGCCAGCAGCAGGGGGAACACTGAAGCTTTCTTT.

This clone was seen only a few times. V and J are TRBV28 and TRBJ2-7; 8 bases map to TRBD2. CDR1 MDHEN and CDR2 SYDVKM come from the germline V gene. V was pared by 7 bases and J by 5 bases, with 7 bases of the junction left unmatched. The CDR3 consists of 13 residues. As DNA, the CDR3 is TGTGCCAGCACGGGGGGGGCCGTCCACGAGCAGTACTTC. This translates into CASTGGAVHEQYF.

J is TRBJ2-7 and V is TRBV2, with 9 bases matching TRBD1. The V and J ends lost 6 bases and 2 bases, in that order; junction bases with no gene match: 8. From germline, CDR1 is SNHLY and CDR2 FYNNEI. The CDR3 length is 15 residues. CDR3 in DNA: TGTGCCAGCAGCCCCCGGGACAGGGTGCCCTACGAGCAGTACTTC. Protein: CASSPRDRVPYEQYF.

The chain combines TRBV28 with TRBJ1-1; D unresolved. Germline V gives CDR1 MDHEN, CDR2 SYDVKM. V was shortened by 3 bases and J by 5 bases, with 16 bases between the two germline ends. This CDR3 has 15 amino acids. The CDR3 loop is CASSLSPHPGTEAFF. The CDR3 DNA reads TGTGCCAGCAGTTTGTCCCCCCATCCCGGGACTGAAGCTTTCTTT.

The rearrangement uses TRBV30 and TRBJ1-1; no definite D call. This CDR3 region has 13 residues. Germline CDR1 and CDR2: GTSNPN and SVGIG (reference sequence). Between the trimmed V and J ends, which lost 1 base and 5 bases, there was a span of 11 bases. The CDR3 region has the DNA TGTGCCTGGAGTGAGGGAGGTCGGACTGAAGCTTTCTTT. Protein sequence: CAWSEGGRTEAFF.